The 5 T cell receptor beta chains presented below share a single source sample, sequenced in a study of T cell responses to AZD1222 COVID-19 vaccine. TCRdb's copy holds only in-frame clones and misses some; the assay was immunoSEQ multiplex PCR. The sample includes over 100,000 clones, 90% to 95% of them seen just once. The specimen comprised peripheral blood, sampled on day 0 of AZD1222 vaccination. Receptors originate from an adult in good health.

V gene TRBV6-2 or TRBV6-3 combines with J gene TRBJ2-7; D is uncertain. This CDR3 region has 12 residues. The V gene lost 6 bases and the J gene lost 2 bases, with 8 bases spanning the gap. Germline-derived CDR1 and CDR2 are MNHEY and SVGEGT. The CDR3 nucleotides are TGTGCCAGCAGCCGAACCGCCTACGAGCAGTACTTC. It encodes CASSRTAYEQYF.

The chain employs TRBV11-2 and TRBJ1-6, with a weak D call TRBD1 (5 bases). V dropped 4 bases and J dropped 10 bases, with 11 bases sitting between them. The germline CDR1 and CDR2 sequences are SGHAT and FQNNGV. The CDR3 sequence is 13 residues long. CDR3: CASSSTRESPLHF. The DNA for the CDR3 is TGTGCCAGCAGCTCGACCAGGGAATCACCCCTCCACTTT.

This rearrangement joins TRBV29-1 to TRBJ2-1; 14 positions match TRBD2. CDR1 and CDR2 from the germline V gene are SQVTM and ANQGSEA. CDR3 length equals 17 residues. V shed 4 bases, J shed 0 bases, and the junction held 5 bases outside the gene matches. CDR3 sequence (DNA): TGCAGCGTTGGGGGACTAGCGGGAGAGGGCTCCTACAATGAGCAGTTCTTC. Translating it yields CSVGGLAGEGSYNEQFF.

The genes are TRBV4-1 and TRBJ2-7; D perhaps matches TRBD1 (5 bases). This CDR3 spans 15 amino acids. V dropped 1 base and J dropped 5 bases, with 15 bases sitting between them. Germline assignment: CDR1 MGHRA and CDR2 YSYEKL. This chain's CDR3 is CASSQARAQVHEQYF. The CDR3 DNA reads TGCGCCAGCAGCCAAGCCAGGGCCCAGGTCCACGAGCAGTACTTC.

The genes are TRBV14 and TRBJ2-7; 10 bases fit TRBD1. In germline, CDR1 is SGHDN, CDR2 FVKESK. J lost 2 bases, V lost 0 bases, and 7 bases had no gene match. The CDR3 sequence is 17 residues long. This chain's CDR3 is CASSQDQVGQGTYEQYF. The CDR3 nucleotides read TGTGCCAGCAGCCAAGATCAAGTGGGACAGGGGACCTACGAGCAGTACTTC.